The 32 T cell receptor beta chains in this list originate from one sample, sequenced in a study of T cell repertoires in cytomegalovirus infection. TCRdb itself ran the reads through MiXCR, one entry per CDR3 protein. The sample consists of hundreds of thousands of distinct CDR3 sequences, 35% to 45% of them appearing once. The material sequenced was PBMCs. All receptors come from a human donor in good health (CMV status not recorded). Some clones in this sample may be carry-over from other donors' samples.

The J gene is TRBJ2-2, the V gene TRBV19; 7 nucleotides match TRBD1. The germline V gene has CDR1 LNHDA and CDR2 SQIVND (reference sequence). The CDR3 has 18 residues. J lost 0 bases, V lost 1 base, and 8 bases had no gene match. CDR3 residues: CASSIVFWDSTNTGELFF. CDR3 bases: TGTGCCAGTAGTATAGTTTTTTGGGACAGCACGAACACCGGGGAGCTGTTTTTT.

This clonotype has more than one count but fewer than ten. This chain uses TRBV5-6 with TRBJ1-4, with TRBD1 identical over 9 bases. The CDR3 spans 14 residues. Germline CDR1 is SGHDT and CDR2 is YYEEEE. The J segment lost 11 bases and the V segment lost 0 bases, leaving 5 bases of the junction unmatched. CDR3 loop: CASSLDGTGYKLFF. The CDR3 nucleotides are TGTGCCAGCAGCTTGGATGGGACAGGGTACAAACTGTTTTTT.

CDR3 protein: CASSTLPGQGLAYSNQPQHF. In DNA form, the CDR3 reads TGTGCCAGCAGCACACTCCCGGGACAGGGTTTGGCGTATAGCAATCAGCCCCAGCATTTT. This chain links TRBV7-3 with TRBJ1-5; 9 bases line up with TRBD1. CDR3 length: 20 residues. V shed 5 bases, J shed 0 bases, and the junction held 17 bases outside the gene matches. Per germline, CDR1 SGHTA and CDR2 FQGTGA.

The V gene is TRBV28, the J gene TRBJ2-5; D remains unclear. Germline V gene sequence: CDR1 MDHEN, CDR2 SYDVKM. Trimming took off 2 bases at V and 2 bases at J, with 9 bases between the two ends. The CDR3 is 14 residues long. Here the CDR3 reads CASSLLDAQETQYF. In DNA, the CDR3 is TGTGCCAGCAGTTTACTCGACGCTCAAGAGACCCAGTACTTC. The complete variable domain, with remaining parts taken from reference TRBV28 and TRBJ2-5, reads DVKVTQSSRYLVKRTGEKVFLECVQDMDHENMFWYRQDPGLGLRLIYFSYDVKMKEKGDIPEGYSVSREKKERFSLILESASTNQTSMYLCASSLLDAQETQYFGPGTRLLVL.

This clonotype was detected only a few times. This sequence joins TRBV19 and TRBJ1-3; D remains ambiguous. This CDR3 spans 17 amino acids. The ends were cut back, 3 bases at V and 0 bases at J, with 15 bases in the middle. Germline values: CDR1 LNHDA, CDR2 SQIVND (reference sequence). The CDR3 here is CASSIRIFVNSGNTIYF. DNA of the CDR3: TGTGCCAGTAGTATCAGAATCTTCGTGAACTCTGGAAACACCATATATTTT.

This clonotype was seen repeatedly, ten times or more. This chain connects TRBV19 to TRBJ1-1; a weak D match, TRBD1 (5 bases). Germline V gives CDR1 LNHDA, CDR2 SQIVND (reference sequence). With 6 bases removed from V and 3 bases from J, the gap between germline ends came to 11 bases. This CDR3 region has 13 residues. Here the CDR3 reads CASRTQVHTEAFF. The CDR3 DNA follows: TGTGCCAGTAGGACACAGGTTCACACTGAAGCTTTCTTT. The complete variable domain, with remaining parts taken from reference TRBV19 and TRBJ1-1, reads DGGITQSPKYLFRKEGQNVTLSCEQNLNHDAMYWYRQDPGQGLRLIYYSQIVNDFQKGDIAEGYSVSREKKESFPLTVTSAQKNPTAFYLCASRTQVHTEAFFGQGTRLTVV.

This clonotype has only a few counts. The chain couples TRBV20-1 to TRBJ2-5; D uncertain. Germline values: CDR1 DFQATT, CDR2 SNEGSKA (reference sequence). Trimming removed 7 bases at V and 1 base at J, with 7 bases between. CDR3 size: 11 residues. CDR3 protein: CSGAIQETQYF. The CDR3 DNA is TGCAGTGGTGCGATCCAAGAGACCCAGTACTTC.

The V gene is TRBV6-5, the J gene TRBJ2-1; D is ambiguous. Trimming left V 0 bases short and J 8 bases short, with 14 bases between. Germline CDR1 MNHEY, CDR2 SVGAGI. The CDR3 is made up of 15 amino acids. The CDR3 loop is CASSYSKLTSDEQFF. CDR3 DNA sequence: TGTGCCAGCAGTTACTCGAAACTAACGAGCGATGAGCAGTTCTTC.

As concerns this clonotype: The junction shows a germline mismatch at one end, possibly a read error. V and J are TRBV4-1 and TRBJ1-2; D remains ambiguous. CDR3 size: 13 residues. Germline CDR1 MGHRA, CDR2 YSYEKL. CDR3 residues: CARSQIAPNGYTF. In DNA, the CDR3 is TGCGCCAGAAGCCAAATTGCCCCTAATGGCTACACCTTC.

This clonotype turned up a few times. V gene TRBV6-1 combines with J gene TRBJ1-5; no clear D. CDR3 length equals 15 residues. Per germline, CDR1 MNHNS and CDR2 SASEGT. Trimming took 6 bases from V and 1 from J, leaving 13 bases between them. Here the CDR3 DNA reads TGTGCCAGCAGCGCCGATTGGGGAAGCAATCAGCCCCAGCATTTT. Residues: CASSADWGSNQPQHF.

CDR3: CASSFLGGPYNEQFF. The CDR3 DNA sequence: TGTGCCAGCAGCTTTCTCGGGGGCCCCTACAATGAGCAGTTCTTC. The chain couples TRBV7-9 to TRBJ2-1, with D perhaps assigned TRBD1 or TRBD2 (6 bases each). Trimming removed 3 bases at V and 2 bases at J, with 11 bases between. This CDR3 has 15 amino acids. Germline V CDR1 and CDR2: SEHNR, FQNEAQ (reference sequence).

About this clonotype itself: A read error may produce the germline difference seen at one junction end. The genes are TRBV5-3 and TRBJ1-2, with D tentatively TRBD1 (6 bases). TRBV5-3 falls under the ORF class, with uncertain function. CDR3 size: 18 residues. The CDR3 DNA reads TGTGCCAGCAGCTTGGCCACACAGGGTGCCGACCTAATATATGGCTACACCTTC. It encodes CASSLATQGADLIYGYTF.

This chain joins TRBV7-2 and TRBJ2-7; 10 bases are a match to TRBD1. CDR3 length: 15 residues. V dropped 3 bases and J dropped 2; count of bases not matched to a gene: 4. Germline-derived CDR1 and CDR2 are SGHTA and FQGNSA. CDR3 loop: CASSFGTGATYEQYF. DNA for the CDR3: TGTGCCAGCAGCTTCGGGACAGGGGCCACCTACGAGCAGTACTTC.

The rearrangement uses TRBV7-6 and TRBJ2-2; 9 positions agree with TRBD2. The V gene's germline CDR1 is SGHVS and CDR2 FNYEAQ. The CDR3 loop spans 16 amino acids. Germline trimming cut 1 base from V and 5 bases from J; bases unmatched to any gene: 5. The CDR3 loop reads CASSLGLAGKTGELFF. The CDR3 nucleotides read TGTGCCAGCAGCTTAGGGCTAGCGGGGAAGACCGGGGAGCTGTTTTTT.

The chain links TRBV7-6 to TRBJ2-1; TRBD1 matches 7 bases. Unmatched junction bases numbered 3, after V lost 4 bases and J lost 3 bases. The CDR3 contains 14 residues. Germline CDR1 and CDR2: SGHVS and FNYEAQ. This CDR3 is CASSSGQLYNEQFF. CDR3 DNA: TGTGCCAGCAGCTCGGGACAGCTCTACAATGAGCAGTTCTTC.

The chain recombines TRBV7-9 with TRBJ2-7; tentatively, D is TRBD1 or TRBD2 (5 bases each). With 3 bases removed from V and 0 bases from J, the gap between germline ends came to 12 bases. The germline V gene encodes CDR1 SEHNR and CDR2 FQNEAQ (reference sequence). The CDR3 is 15 residues long. CDR3 sequence: CASSLRGESSYEQYF. In nucleotides, the CDR3 is TGTGCCAGCAGCTTGAGGGGCGAAAGCTCCTACGAGCAGTACTTC.

The chain has TRBV5-1 and TRBJ1-2, with D unclear. V lost 1 base and J lost 8, with 12 bases in between. CDR1 and CDR2 (germline): SGHRS, YFSETQ. This CDR3 contains 13 residues. CDR3 in amino acids: CASSLSALRGYTF. In nucleotides, the CDR3 is TGCGCCAGCAGCTTGTCCGCTTTGAGAGGCTACACCTTC.

In its sample, this clonotype was seen once. Since the CDR3 does not end with the conserved phenylalanine or tryptophan, this likely comes from a read error. This rearrangement joins TRBV2 to TRBJ1-5; D perhaps matches TRBD1 (6 bases). Germline CDR1 reads SNHLY; CDR2 reads FYNNEI. The CDR3 length is 16 residues. The V and J ends lost 2 bases and 6 bases respectively, with 17 bases between them. This chain's CDR3 is CASSELTQGGRQPQHL. In DNA form, the CDR3 reads TGTGCCAGCAGTGAACTGACACAGGGAGGCCGTCAGCCCCAGCATTTG.

This clonotype was detected only a few times. The gene calls are TRBV7-9 and TRBJ2-5; the D gene could be TRBD1 or TRBD2 (5 bases each). The V end lost 8 bases, the J end lost 3 bases, and 19 bases lay between the germline ends. The CDR3 has 15 amino acids. The germline V gene encodes CDR1 SEHNR and CDR2 FQNEAQ (reference sequence). The CDR3 spells CASRSGSGAEETQYF. The CDR3 DNA sequence: TGTGCCAGCCGCTCTGGCTCCGGGGCGGAAGAGACCCAGTACTTC. Full variable domain (rest looked up from reference TRBV7-9 and TRBJ2-5): DTGVSQNPRHKITKRGQNVTFRCDPISEHNRLYWYRQTLGQGPEFLTYFQNEAQLEKSRLLSDRFSAERPKGSFSTLEIQRTEQGDSAMYLCASRSGSGAEETQYFGPGTRLLVL.

A word on this clonotype: The junction departs from germline at one end; a sequencing error may be responsible. The chain has TRBV29-1 and TRBJ1-2, with D perhaps matching TRBD1 (5 bases). The CDR3 runs to 13 residues. Germline CDR1 SQVTM, CDR2 ANQGSEA. The CDR3 sequence: CSVEGRANYCYTF. DNA of the CDR3: TGCAGCGTTGAGGGCAGGGCTAACTATTGCTACACCTTC.

The genes are TRBV10-2 and TRBJ1-2; D unresolved. V was pared by 7 bases and J by 0 bases, with 9 bases between. There are 13 residues in the CDR3. Germline CDR1 and CDR2: WSHSY and SAAADI. The CDR3 region is CASTGSANYGYTF. CDR3 nucleotide sequence: TGCGCCAGCACCGGCAGCGCTAACTATGGCTACACCTTC.

V usage is TRBV10-3 and J usage is TRBJ1-4, with D possibly matching TRBD1 (6 bases). V lost 0 bases and J 7 bases, leaving 12 bases between the germline ends. The CDR3 contains 15 residues. Germline V gene sequence: CDR1 ENHRY, CDR2 SYGVKD. The DNA of the CDR3 is TGTGCCATCAGTGAGTCGTGGGGGCTGCCTGAAAAACTGTTTTTT. Its protein is CAISESWGLPEKLFF.

J is TRBJ2-5 and V is TRBV20-1; TRBD2 might be the D (5 bases). The CDR3 is 14 residues long. Deletions cut 3 bases from V and 2 bases from J, with 13 bases between. Germline V gene data show CDR1 as DFQATT and CDR2 as SNEGSKA (reference sequence). For the CDR3, the DNA is TGCAGTGCTAGGTTGACGGGGAAACAAGAGACCCAGTACTTC. Translation: CSARLTGKQETQYF.

This clonotype showed up just a few times. The V call is TRBV6-6, the J call TRBJ2-3, with TRBD1 identical over 9 bases. This CDR3 region has 18 residues. Unmatched junction bases numbered 13, after V lost 2 bases and J lost 4 bases. Germline V CDR1 and CDR2: MNHNY, SVGAGI (reference sequence). The CDR3 DNA reads TGTGCCAGCAGTTACACCCTCCTCGGGACAGGGACCCCAGATACGCAGTATTTT. Translation gives CASSYTLLGTGTPDTQYF.

The rearrangement uses TRBV2 and TRBJ2-6, with TRBD1 as a possible D gene (5 bases). The germline V gene encodes CDR1 SNHLY and CDR2 FYNNEI. V lost 3 bases and J 8 bases, leaving 14 bases between the germline ends. The CDR3 contains 15 residues. CDR3 DNA: TGTGCCAGCAGTGAGACAGTACAGAGGACCAACGTCCTGACTTTC. Translating gives CASSETVQRTNVLTF.

The chain combines TRBV7-9 with TRBJ2-3, with 13 bases identical to TRBD2. CDR1 and CDR2 (germline): SEHNR, FQNEAQ (reference sequence). CDR3 size: 15 residues. The V segment lost 3 bases and the J segment 6 bases; nucleotides outside the gene matches: 3. The CDR3 coding sequence is TGTGCCAGCAGCTTTACTAGCGGGGGGGCTGATACGCAGTATTTT. Translating it yields CASSFTSGGADTQYF.

The genes are TRBV6-5 and TRBJ2-4; D gene uncertain. Germline CDR1 MNHEY, CDR2 SVGAGI. Trimming stripped 3 bases from V and 1 base from J, with 7 bases between. This CDR3 spans 14 amino acids. CDR3 DNA sequence: TGTGCCAGCAGTTATGCAGGCGCCAAAAACATTCAGTACTTC. Translating gives CASSYAGAKNIQYF.

The rearrangement joins TRBV11-1 to TRBJ2-1; 11 bases align to TRBD2. Germline V lookup: CDR1 SGHAT, CDR2 FQDESV (reference sequence). The CDR3 extends over 16 amino acids. The V and J ends lost 5 bases and 8 bases, in that order; junction bases with no gene match: 11. The CDR3 protein is CASSTLLAGGRDEQFF. The CDR3 DNA sequence: TGTGCCAGCAGCACCCTGTTAGCGGGGGGGCGGGATGAGCAGTTCTTC.

This clonotype was counted many times. The rearrangement links TRBV7-2 to TRBJ1-1, with unresolved D. This CDR3 is 14 amino acids long. From germline, CDR1 is SGHTA and CDR2 FQGNSA. V gave up 3 bases and J gave up 3 bases, with 11 bases separating them. The DNA of the CDR3 is TGTGCCAGCAGCTTGCTATACAAGGACACTGAAGCTTTCTTT. Amino acid sequence: CASSLLYKDTEAFF.

A word on this clonotype: A junction end diverges from the germline sequence, so it may reflect a read error. The DNA for the CDR3 is TGTGCCAGCTACCCGACAGTGAGAATCTATTGCTACACCTTC. This gives the protein CASYPTVRIYCYTF. This rearrangement joins TRBV6-6 to TRBJ1-2; maybe TRBD1 (5 bases). Looked up from germline, CDR1 is MNHNY and CDR2 is SVGAGI (reference sequence). The CDR3 is 14 residues long.

The chain recombines TRBV19 with TRBJ1-1; D unresolved. The CDR3 consists of 15 residues. V was trimmed by 4 bases and J by 0 bases, leaving 12 bases between them. CDR1 is LNHDA and CDR2 is SQIVND in the germline V gene (reference sequence). CDR3 loop: CASSKETWVNTEAFF. The CDR3 nucleotides are TGTGCCAGTAGTAAAGAGACCTGGGTGAACACTGAAGCTTTCTTT. Drawing the rest from reference TRBV19 and TRBJ1-1, the complete variable domain is DGGITQSPKYLFRKEGQNVTLSCEQNLNHDAMYWYRQDPGQGLRLIYYSQIVNDFQKGDIAEGYSVSREKKESFPLTVTSAQKNPTAFYLCASSKETWVNTEAFFGQGTRLTVV.

The chain carries TRBV14 and TRBJ2-5; D is unresolved. The germline CDR1 and CDR2 sequences are SGHDN and FVKESK. Trimming removed 3 bases from V and 1 base from J, with 12 bases in between. The CDR3 runs 15 residues. In DNA, the CDR3 is TGTGCCAGCAGCCAGAGGTGGGGAAGCCAAGAGACCCAGTACTTC. Translating it yields CASSQRWGSQETQYF.